The clone carrying this T cell receptor (beta chain) was seen a handful of times. Through a sample-barcoded 5' primer and a J-beta primer mix, a second PCR was run for roughly 6 to 12 cycles. Sequencing of every sample gave 2.5 million or more CDR3-containing paired-end reads. TCRdb used MiXCR to reprocess the 5' RACE reads, holding one entry per CDR3 protein. The sample comprises over 600,000 distinct CDR3 sequences, approximately 53% of which are singletons, and roughly 26% rests with the top ten. This entry belongs to a study of blood T cells in healthy people across ages. Germline V gives CDR1 MDHEN, CDR2 SYDVKM. The V end lost 1 base, the J end lost 8 bases, and 9 bases lay between the germline ends. The CDR3 is made up of 13 amino acids. Each sample had at least 6.5 million PBMCs isolated.

Input material: blood. The chain is built from TRBV28 and TRBJ2-4, with D tentatively TRBD2 (6 bases). This sequence originates from a middle-aged man in good health. The CDR3 loop reads CASSLLGEDIQYF. The CDR3 DNA sequence: TGTGCCAGCAGTTTATTAGGGGAGGACATTCAGTACTTC. The whole variable domain, filled in from reference TRBV28 and TRBJ2-4, reads DVKVTQSSRYLVKRTGEKVFLECVQDMDHENMFWYRQDPGLGLRLIYFSYDVKMKEKGDIPEGYSVSREKKERFSLILESASTNQTSMYLCASSLLGEDIQYFGAGTRLSVL.